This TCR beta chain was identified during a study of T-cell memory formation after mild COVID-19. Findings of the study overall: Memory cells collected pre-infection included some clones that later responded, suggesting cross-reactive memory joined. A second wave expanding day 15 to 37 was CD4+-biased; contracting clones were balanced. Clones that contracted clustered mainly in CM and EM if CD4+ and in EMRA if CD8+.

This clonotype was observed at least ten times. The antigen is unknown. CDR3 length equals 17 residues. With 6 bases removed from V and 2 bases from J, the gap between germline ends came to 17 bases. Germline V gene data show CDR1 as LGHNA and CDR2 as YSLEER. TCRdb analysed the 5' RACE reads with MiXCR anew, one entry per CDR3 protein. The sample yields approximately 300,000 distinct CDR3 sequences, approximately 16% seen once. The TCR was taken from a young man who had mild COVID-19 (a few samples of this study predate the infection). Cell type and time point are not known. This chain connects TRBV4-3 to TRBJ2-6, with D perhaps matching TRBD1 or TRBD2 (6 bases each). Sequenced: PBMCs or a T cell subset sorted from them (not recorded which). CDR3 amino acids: CASSGGAGVAGANVLTF. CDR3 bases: TGCGCCAGCAGTGGAGGGGCAGGGGTTGCTGGGGCCAACGTCCTGACTTTC.